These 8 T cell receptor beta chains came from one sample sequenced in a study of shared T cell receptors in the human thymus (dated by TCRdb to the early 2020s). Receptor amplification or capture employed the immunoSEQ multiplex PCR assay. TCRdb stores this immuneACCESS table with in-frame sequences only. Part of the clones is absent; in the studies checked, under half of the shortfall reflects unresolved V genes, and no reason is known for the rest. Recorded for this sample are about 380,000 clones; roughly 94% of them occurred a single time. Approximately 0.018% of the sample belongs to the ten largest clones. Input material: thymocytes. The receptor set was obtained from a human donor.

The CDR3 region is CASSPSMTGGGTSNQPQHF. DNA of the CDR3: TGTGCCAGCAGTCCTTCTATGACAGGTGGAGGAACTAGCAATCAGCCCCAGCATTTT. The rearrangement uses TRBV2 and TRBJ1-5, with D perhaps TRBD1 (6 bases). This CDR3 comprises 19 residues. V gave up 5 bases and J gave up 0 bases, with 23 bases separating them. The germline V gene has CDR1 SNHLY and CDR2 FYNNEI.

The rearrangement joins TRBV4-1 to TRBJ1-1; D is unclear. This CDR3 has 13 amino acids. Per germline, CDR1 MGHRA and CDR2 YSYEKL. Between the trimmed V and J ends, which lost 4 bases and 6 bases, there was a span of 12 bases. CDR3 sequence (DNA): TGCGCCAGCAGCCGATACGAGGGCGCTGAAGCTTTCTTT. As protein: CASSRYEGAEAFF.

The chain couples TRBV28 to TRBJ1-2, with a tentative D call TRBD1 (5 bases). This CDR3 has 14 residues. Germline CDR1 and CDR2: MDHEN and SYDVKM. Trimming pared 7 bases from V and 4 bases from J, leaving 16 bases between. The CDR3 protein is CASKPRTRVYGYTF. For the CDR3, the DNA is TGTGCCAGCAAACCCCGGACCAGGGTCTATGGCTACACCTTC.

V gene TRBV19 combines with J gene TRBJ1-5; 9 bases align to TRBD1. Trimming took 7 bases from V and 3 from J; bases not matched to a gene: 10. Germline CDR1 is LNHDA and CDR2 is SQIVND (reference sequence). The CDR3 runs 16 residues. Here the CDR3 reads CASTNLGQGNNQPQHF. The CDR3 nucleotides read TGTGCCAGTACCAACCTAGGACAGGGGAACAATCAGCCCCAGCATTTT.

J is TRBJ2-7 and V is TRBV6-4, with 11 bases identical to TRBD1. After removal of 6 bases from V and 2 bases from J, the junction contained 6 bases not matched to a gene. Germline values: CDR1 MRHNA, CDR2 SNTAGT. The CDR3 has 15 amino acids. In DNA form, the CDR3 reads TGTGCCAGCAGCCCGGCGGGACAGGGGGCCTACGAGCAGTACTTC. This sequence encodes CASSPAGQGAYEQYF.

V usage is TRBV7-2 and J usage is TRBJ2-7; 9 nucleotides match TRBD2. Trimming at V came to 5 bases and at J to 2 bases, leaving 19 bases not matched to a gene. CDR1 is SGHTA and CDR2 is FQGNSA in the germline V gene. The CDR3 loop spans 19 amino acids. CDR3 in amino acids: CASSPLAGWPWTSPYEQYF. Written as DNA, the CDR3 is TGTGCCAGCAGCCCCCTAGCGGGATGGCCCTGGACCAGTCCCTACGAGCAGTACTTC.

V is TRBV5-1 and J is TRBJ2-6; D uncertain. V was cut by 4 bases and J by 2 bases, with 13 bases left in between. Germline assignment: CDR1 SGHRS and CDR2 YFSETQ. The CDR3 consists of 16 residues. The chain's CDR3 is CASSPIAVTGANVLTF. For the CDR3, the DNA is TGCGCCAGCAGCCCCATAGCTGTAACTGGGGCCAACGTCCTGACTTTC.

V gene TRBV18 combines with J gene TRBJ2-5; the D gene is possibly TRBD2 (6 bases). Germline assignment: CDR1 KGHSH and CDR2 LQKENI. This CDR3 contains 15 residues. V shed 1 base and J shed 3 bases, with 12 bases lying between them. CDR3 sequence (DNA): TGTGCCAGCTCACCACATTCTAGCGCGGAAGAGACCCAGTACTTC. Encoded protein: CASSPHSSAEETQYF.